This T cell receptor beta chain emerged from a study of OX40 agonist ivuxolimab in advanced cancers. In the study overall: Patients took ivuxolimab, an agonistic anti-OX40 (CD134) antibody. Whole-study results and caveats: Dosing at 0.1 to 3.0 mg/kg was accompanied by clonal expansion of CD4+ and CD8+ blood T cells by week 6.

Method: immunoSEQ multiplex PCR; TCRdb's copy keeps in-frame clones and lacks some. Among tens of thousands of clones listed, about 91% were seen once. About this clone itself: Its target is unknown.

The V and J ends lost 7 bases and 3 bases respectively, with 10 bases between them. The CDR3 has 13 amino acids. Germline V gene sequence: CDR1 LNHDA, CDR2 SQIVND (reference sequence). The chain uses TRBV19 and TRBJ1-3; unclear D gene. This TCR derives from an adult with an advanced solid tumor such as melanoma, head and neck, liver or kidney cancer. The sample consisted of CD4+ or CD8+ T cells sorted from blood, taken in a trial of the OX40 agonist ivuxolimab. CDR3 sequence: CASMISGGNTIYF. The CDR3 bases are TGTGCCAGTATGATTTCTGGTGGAAACACCATATATTTT.